The source of this T cell receptor beta chain is a study of Ad26.COV2.S vaccination and SARS-CoV-2 variants. Study in general: The donor belonged to the COV1001 Ad26.COV2.S trial arm.

The germline V gene has CDR1 SGHTA and CDR2 FQGNSA. There are 16 residues in the CDR3. V was trimmed by 5 bases and J by 0 bases, leaving 14 bases between them. Method: immunoSEQ multiplex PCR; TCRdb's copy keeps in-frame clones and lacks some. The sample includes roughly 510,000 clones, approximately 88% of them seen just once. Treatment denoted: around 19 received Ad26.COV2.S at low or high dose, single or two shots; a few received placebo; per-sample allocation not given. All samples were drawn on day 63, counting from the first vaccine or placebo injection. Sequenced here: peripheral blood, sampled in a trial of Ad26.COV2.S vaccine versus placebo. The clonotype was recovered from a person aged 18-65 years who received the Ad26.COV2.S COVID-19 vaccine or a placebo. The gene calls are TRBV7-2 and TRBJ1-3; tentatively, D is TRBD1 (6 bases). CDR3 bases: TGTGCCAGCAGCCCAGAGGGGGGCTTCTCTGGAAACACCATATATTTT. Its protein is CASSPEGGFSGNTIYF. Full variable domain (missing parts from reference TRBV7-2 and TRBJ1-3): GAGVSQSPSNKVTEKGKDVELRCDPISGHTALYWYRQSLGQGLEFLIYFQGNSAPDKSGLPSDRFSAERTGGSVSTLTIQRTQQEDSAVYLCASSPEGGFSGNTIYFGEGSWLTVV.